This T cell receptor (beta chain) was identified during a study of cytomegalovirus exposure and HLA in healthy donors. Regarding the study as a whole: Follow-up analysis later connected one missense variant in DCLRE1C with trimming of TCR beta V- and J-genes.

PCR amplification relied on 60 Vbeta primers (plus 13 Jbeta primers). Sequenced by immunoSEQ multiplex PCR; TCRdb stores in-frame clones only, minus some. The sample gives around 92,000 clones, 81% of which show up once; 1.2% is in the top ten. As to this clone: Antigen specificity is unknown.

Donors showed nominal health when sampled, although they likely had unrecorded immune exposures. The germline V gene encodes CDR1 KGHSH and CDR2 LQKENI. The trim removed 0 bases at V and 1 base at J, leaving 3 bases unmatched. The CDR3 has 16 residues. The receptor was derived from a girl aged 2-9 years in good health and CMV-seropositive. This rearrangement joins TRBV18 to TRBJ2-4; 7 bases align to TRBD2. The source material was PBMCs. The CDR3 DNA sequence: TGTGCCAGCTCACCACCTATCGGGGGGGCCAAAAACATTCAGTACTTC. Translating it yields CASSPPIGGAKNIQYF.